One sample yielded the 29 T cell receptor beta chains listed below, sequenced in a study of blood T cell repertoires in COVID-19. Sequencing used immunoSEQ multiplex PCR; TCRdb keeps in-frame clones, though not all of them. The sample lists roughly 150,000 clones, 84% occurring once. The material sequenced was peripheral blood. All receptors derive from a man aged 70-80 years with active or convalescent COVID-19.

This clone was observed a single time. V gene TRBV20-1 combines with J gene TRBJ1-1; D is unresolved. V was trimmed by 0 bases and J by 3 bases, leaving 2 bases between them. Per the germline V gene, CDR1 is DFQATT and CDR2 is SNEGSKA (reference sequence). The CDR3 extends over 11 amino acids. The CDR3 spells CSARDYTEAFF. CDR3 DNA: TGCAGTGCTAGAGACTACACTGAAGCTTTCTTT.

With respect to this clone: The sample holds other DNA sequences that translate to the same CDR3. This chain uses TRBV6-5 with TRBJ1-1; no reliable D call. This CDR3 contains 15 residues. Trimming stripped 0 bases from V and 1 base from J, with 9 bases between. Germline loops: CDR1 MNHEY, CDR2 SVGAGI. This CDR3 reads CASSYSKGGNTEAFF. DNA for the CDR3: TGTGCCAGCAGTTACTCGAAAGGAGGGAACACTGAAGCTTTCTTT.

The chain carries TRBV3-1 (or the pseudogene TRBV3-2) and TRBJ2-3, with 10 bases lining up with TRBD2. Trimming removed 4 bases from V and 2 bases from J; junction bases left unmatched: 12. CDR1 is LGHDT and CDR2 is YNNKEL in the germline V gene (reference sequence). The CDR3 sequence is 18 residues long. CDR3 bases: TGTGCCAGCAGCCCTCGGGGAGCGGGGGGGCCCCTCACAGATACGCAGTATTTT. The encoded protein is CASSPRGAGGPLTDTQYF.

The sample holds a few counts of this clone. V is TRBV28 and J is TRBJ1-1; D perhaps matches TRBD1 (5 bases). Per germline, CDR1 MDHEN and CDR2 SYDVKM. V was pared by 6 bases and J by 1 base, with 6 bases between. This CDR3 has 12 residues. Here the CDR3 reads CASSTGNTEAFF. The CDR3, as DNA: TGTGCCAGCAGCACAGGGAACACTGAAGCTTTCTTT.

The V and J genes are TRBV24-1 and TRBJ2-1; D gene unclear. Germline CDR1 reads KGHDR; CDR2 reads SFDVKD. V lost 5 bases to trimming and J lost 0 bases, with 13 bases between them. The CDR3 covers 16 residues. The CDR3 spells CATSGGTPSSYNEQFF. In DNA form, the CDR3 reads TGTGCCACCAGTGGAGGCACTCCGAGCTCCTACAATGAGCAGTTCTTC.

The chain has TRBV5-1 and TRBJ2-6, with 11 bases that match TRBD1. With 2 bases clipped from V and 4 bases from J, the junction kept 5 bases outside the gene matches. The germline CDR1 and CDR2 sequences are SGHRS and YFSETQ. This CDR3 is 17 amino acids long. The CDR3 is CASSFGQGARGANVLTF. Here the CDR3 DNA reads TGCGCCAGCAGCTTCGGACAGGGGGCAAGGGGGGCCAACGTCCTGACTTTC.

The chain carries TRBV9 and TRBJ2-3, with a possible D match to TRBD2 (5 bases). The germline V gene has CDR1 SGDLS and CDR2 YYNGEE. The CDR3 contains 15 residues. The ends were cut back, 2 bases at V and 1 base at J, with 11 bases in the middle. The DNA of the CDR3 is TGTGCCAGCAGCGTCTGGGGAGCGGGCACAGATACGCAGTATTTT. Its protein product is CASSVWGAGTDTQYF. The variable domain in full, completed from reference TRBV9 and TRBJ2-3, reads DSGVTQTPKHLITATGQRVTLRCSPRSGDLSVYWYQQSLDQGLQFLIQYYNGEERAKGNILERFSAQQFPDLHSELNLSSLELGDSALYFCASSVWGAGTDTQYFGPGTRLTVL.

This clone was seen more than once but under ten times. V and J are TRBV27 and TRBJ2-6, with D perhaps matching TRBD2 (6 bases). Germline V lookup: CDR1 MNHEY, CDR2 SMNVEV (reference sequence). V shed 3 bases and J shed 2 bases, with 11 bases lying between them. The CDR3 is 16 amino acids. CDR3 DNA sequence: TGTGCCAGCAGTTTTGATACGGGGGCTGGGGCCAACGTCCTGACTTTC. Translation gives CASSFDTGAGANVLTF.

V usage is TRBV6-4 and J usage is TRBJ1-6; possibly TRBD1 for D (5 bases). The CDR3 covers 15 residues. V lost 6 bases, J lost 0 bases, and 9 bases lay in between. CDR1 MRHNA and CDR2 SNTAGT come from the germline V gene. DNA of the CDR3: TGTGCCAGCAGGGCAGGGCACTCCTATAATTCACCCCTCCACTTT. Translation: CASRAGHSYNSPLHF.

The rearrangement uses TRBV24-1 and TRBJ2-2; 8 bases agree with TRBD1. Germline assignment: CDR1 KGHDR and CDR2 SFDVKD. This CDR3 comprises 16 residues. V shed 1 base and J 7 bases; nucleotides not matched to a gene: 7. The CDR3 nucleotides read TGTGCCACCAGTGATTTTCGGACAGGGTATGTCGGGGAGCTGTTTTTT. The encoded protein is CATSDFRTGYVGELFF.

This clone has more than one count but fewer than ten. The V and J genes are TRBV5-1 and TRBJ1-1; 8 bases agree with TRBD1. The junction had 15 bases not matched to a gene; V was cut back by 4 bases and J by 4 bases. Germline CDR1 and CDR2: SGHRS and YFSETQ. This CDR3 is built from 17 residues. The CDR3 DNA reads as TGCGCCAGCAGCGCGACAGGGGAGGAGTTAGGCGTCACTGAAGCTTTCTTT. Protein product: CASSATGEELGVTEAFF.

V and J are TRBV15 and TRBJ1-5; the match to TRBD1 covers 8 bases. V shed 3 bases, J shed 2 bases, and the junction held 3 bases outside the gene matches. CDR3 length equals 15 residues. Germline loops: CDR1 LNHNV, CDR2 YYDKDF (reference sequence). The CDR3 bases are TGTGCCACCAGCAGGGACAGGGTTGGCAATCAGCCCCAGCATTTT. This encodes CATSRDRVGNQPQHF.

The chain employs TRBV6-5 and TRBJ1-4, with a tentative D call TRBD1 (5 bases). Germline V gene sequence: CDR1 MNHEY, CDR2 SVGAGI. The CDR3 totals 15 residues. V was shortened by 0 bases and J by 3 bases, with 8 bases between the two germline ends. The CDR3 DNA reads as TGTGCCAGCAGTTACTCGGAGGGGTCTAATGAAAAACTGTTTTTT. Amino acids: CASSYSEGSNEKLFF.

This clone has a handful of counts. The V call is TRBV5-1, the J call TRBJ1-2, with D possibly TRBD1 on 6 matching bases. Germline V gene data show CDR1 as SGHRS and CDR2 as YFSETQ. The V and J ends lost 4 bases and 4 bases respectively, with 17 bases between them. The CDR3 is made up of 15 amino acids. CDR3 bases: TGCGCCAGCAGCGCTGCGACAGGAGGAAGCTATGGCTACACCTTC. It encodes CASSAATGGSYGYTF.

The V gene is TRBV7-6, the J gene TRBJ2-3; weak D call: TRBD1 (6 bases). Trimming took off 0 bases at V and 3 bases at J, with 7 bases between the two ends. The CDR3 consists of 14 residues. Germline loops: CDR1 SGHVS, CDR2 FNYEAQ. The CDR3 protein is CASSLAGATDTQYF. The CDR3 nucleotides are TGTGCCAGCAGCTTAGCGGGGGCGACAGATACGCAGTATTTT.

V and J are TRBV5-8 and TRBJ1-5, with a tentative D call TRBD1 (5 bases). Deletions cut 0 bases from V and 7 bases from J, with 14 bases between. This CDR3 spans 15 amino acids. Germline CDR1 and CDR2: SGHTS and YDEGEE. DNA for the CDR3: TGTGCCAGCAGCTTGGGAACAGGACGGGGGCAGCCCCAGCATTTT. This gives the protein CASSLGTGRGQPQHF.

This clone has only a few counts. The chain employs TRBV5-1 and TRBJ1-1; unclear D gene. This CDR3 region has 12 residues. Trimming cost V 5 bases and J 1 base, with 6 bases left between them. Germline V gene sequence: CDR1 SGHRS, CDR2 YFSETQ. In DNA form, the CDR3 reads TGCGCCAGCAGTCGGGGGAACACTGAAGCTTTCTTT. Encoded protein: CASSRGNTEAFF.

This chain uses TRBV6-6 with TRBJ2-7; 9 bases map to TRBD2. Germline V gives CDR1 MNHNY, CDR2 SVGAGI (reference sequence). After removal of 7 bases from V and 3 bases from J, the junction contained 10 bases not matched to a gene. The CDR3 length is 15 residues. The CDR3 region is CASTPAGGNIYEQYF. CDR3 DNA sequence: TGTGCCAGCACACCAGCGGGGGGAAACATCTACGAGCAGTACTTC.

The chain carries TRBV7-3 and TRBJ2-3; TRBD2 matches at 8 bases. The CDR3 has 13 residues. The V gene's germline CDR1 is SGHTA and CDR2 FQGTGA. V was pared by 10 bases and J by 9 bases, with 12 bases of the junction left unmatched. CDR3 amino acids: CATSSGPGGTQYF. CDR3 coding DNA: TGTGCCACCTCTAGCGGGCCCGGGGGGACGCAGTATTTT. The entire variable domain, with the rest obtained from reference TRBV7-3 and TRBJ2-3, is as follows: GAGVSQTPSNKVTEKGKYVELRCDPISGHTALYWYRQSLGQGPEFLIYFQGTGAADDSGLPNDRFFAVRPEGSVSTLKIQRTERGDSAVYLCATSSGPGGTQYFGPGTRLTVL.

The chain is built from TRBV6-5 and TRBJ1-2, with 8 bases aligning to TRBD1. The CDR3 has 15 residues. Germline trimming cut 6 bases from V and 7 bases from J; bases unmatched to any gene: 13. The V gene's germline CDR1 is MNHEY and CDR2 SVGAGI. The CDR3 coding sequence is TGTGCCAGCAGATCGTCAGGACAGGGATCTTCTGGCTACACCTTC. Translation: CASRSSGQGSSGYTF.

The V call is TRBV29-1, the J call TRBJ1-1, with 7 bases fitting TRBD1. The CDR3 runs 13 residues. V lost 5 bases and J lost 1; bases outside the gene matches: 4. Germline V CDR1 and CDR2: SQVTM, ANQGSEA. The CDR3 DNA follows: TGCAGCGTTACACAGGGGAAGAACACTGAAGCTTTCTTT. It is translated as CSVTQGKNTEAFF.

The rearrangement links TRBV7-9 to TRBJ1-1, with 8 bases that match TRBD1. V lost 11 bases and J lost 5; bases outside the gene matches: 4. Germline-derived CDR1 and CDR2 are SEHNR and FQNEAQ (reference sequence). The CDR3 loop spans 11 amino acids. In DNA, the CDR3 is TGTGCCCAGGGGGCAGGGACTGAAGCTTTCTTT. It encodes CAQGAGTEAFF. The whole variable domain, remainder taken from reference TRBV7-9 and TRBJ1-1, is DTGVSQNPRHKITKRGQNVTFRCDPISEHNRLYWYRQTLGQGPEFLTYFQNEAQLEKSRLLSDRFSAERPKGSFSTLEIQRTEQGDSAMYLCAQGAGTEAFFGQGTRLTVV.

This clone was recorded only once. This sequence joins TRBV29-1 and TRBJ2-7; 10 bases match TRBD1. The CDR3 contains 13 residues. Germline loops: CDR1 SQVTM, CDR2 ANQGSEA. Trimming cost V 7 bases and J 1 base; bases outside gene matches: 4. CDR3 nucleotide sequence: TGCAGCGCACGGACAGGGGGTTCCTACGAGCAGTACTTC. Translating gives CSARTGGSYEQYF.

The chain joins TRBV9 to TRBJ1-4; TRBD1 aligns across 10 bases. Germline CDR1 reads SGDLS; CDR2 reads YYNGEE. The CDR3 has 15 amino acids. V was clipped by 0 bases and J by 8 bases; unmatched bases: 4. The CDR3 loop is CASSVAGTGEEKLFF. The DNA of the CDR3 is TGTGCCAGCAGCGTAGCCGGGACAGGGGAAGAAAAACTGTTTTTT.

This clone was seen once. The chain recombines TRBV19 with TRBJ1-1; weak D call: TRBD1 (5 bases). Germline values: CDR1 LNHDA, CDR2 SQIVND (reference sequence). V lost 8 bases, J lost 5 bases, and 24 bases lay in between. The CDR3 has 16 residues. CDR3 in DNA: TGTGCCAGTGCCAAGGGGAGGGGCCGCCGGGAAACTGAAGCTTTCTTT. It codes for CASAKGRGRRETEAFF.

The chain carries TRBV5-1 and TRBJ2-3; TRBD1 matches 7 bases. Germline V gives CDR1 SGHRS, CDR2 YFSETQ. J was trimmed by 4 bases and V by 3 bases; bases with no gene match: 5. This CDR3 comprises 14 residues. CDR3 protein: CASSSTTGSDTQYF. CDR3 DNA sequence: TGCGCCAGCAGCTCAACGACAGGGTCAGATACGCAGTATTTT.

V gene TRBV7-9 combines with J gene TRBJ1-1; perhaps TRBD1 as D (6 bases). CDR3 length: 15 residues. With 5 bases removed from V and 1 base from J, the gap between germline ends came to 14 bases. Germline V gene lookup returns CDR1 SEHNR and CDR2 FQNEAQ (reference sequence). Written as DNA, the CDR3 is TGTGCCAGCAGCGATACAGGGAGCGGGAACACTGAAGCTTTCTTT. It codes for CASSDTGSGNTEAFF.

CDR3 DNA sequence: TGCGCCACCGGAGCGGGAGGGCCGGGCACAGATACGCAGTATTTT. This codes for CATGAGGPGTDTQYF. V usage is TRBV5-1 and J usage is TRBJ2-3; TRBD2 matches at 10 bases. The CDR3 length is 15 residues. In germline, CDR1 is SGHRS, CDR2 YFSETQ. Trimming cost V 9 bases and J 1 base; bases outside gene matches: 8.

V usage is TRBV6-6 and J usage is TRBJ2-4; possibly TRBD2 for D (5 bases). This CDR3 spans 12 amino acids. V lost 8 bases and J lost 6, with 11 bases in between. The V gene's germline CDR1 is MNHNY and CDR2 SVGAGI (reference sequence). The DNA for the CDR3 is TGTGCCAGCTTGGCGGGTGGAAACATTCAGTACTTC. Protein sequence: CASLAGGNIQYF.